Following are 32 T cell receptor beta chains from one sample sequenced in a study of CD8 T cells in Susac syndrome. RNA amounts of about 0.5 to 1 ug underwent reverse transcription with random hexamers. TCRdb reprocessed the immunoSEQ multiplex PCR reads with MiXCR, giving one entry per CDR3 protein. The sample has 120,000 or so distinct CDR3 sequences; roughly 94% are singletons. Source material: CD4+ T cells from PBMCs. The receptors stem from a human donor with multiple sclerosis.

The V call is TRBV18, the J call TRBJ1-1; no clear D gene. The CDR3 runs 13 residues. The germline CDR1 and CDR2 sequences are KGHSH and LQKENI. Trimming removed 8 bases from V and 2 bases from J, with 12 bases in between. The CDR3 nucleotides are TGTGCCAGCCTCGAGTTGGGAAACACTGAAGCTTTCTTT. The encoded protein is CASLELGNTEAFF.

This chain joins TRBV11-2 and TRBJ2-1; D perhaps matches TRBD2 (6 bases). Trimming shortened V by 1 base and J by 4 bases, and 8 bases separated the two germline ends. Germline V gene sequence: CDR1 SGHAT, CDR2 FQNNGV. The length of the CDR3 is 14 residues. This CDR3 is CASSLGRGYNEQFF. The CDR3 coding sequence is TGTGCCAGCAGCTTAGGACGGGGGTACAATGAGCAGTTCTTC.

The V call is TRBV5-5, the J call TRBJ2-3; 8 bases map to TRBD1. The ends lost 4 bases at V and 1 base at J; junction bases unmatched: 8. The CDR3 has 16 residues. Looked up from germline, CDR1 is SGHKS and CDR2 is YYEKEE (reference sequence). The CDR3 DNA reads TGTGCCAGCAGCGCTCGACAGGGGTCAGGCACAGATACGCAGTATTTT. Translating gives CASSARQGSGTDTQYF.

V is TRBV11-2 and J is TRBJ2-4; D is possibly TRBD2 (5 bases). Germline V gene lookup returns CDR1 SGHAT and CDR2 FQNNGV. The CDR3 has 16 residues. With 1 base removed from V and 0 bases from J, the gap between germline ends came to 10 bases. The CDR3 is CASSLGRTIAKNIQYF. CDR3 coding DNA: TGTGCCAGCAGCTTAGGGAGGACGATAGCCAAAAACATTCAGTACTTC.

The CDR3 DNA follows: TGTGCCAGCAGCCTAGGAGAGGCCCCAGAGACCCAGTACTTC. Amino acids: CASSLGEAPETQYF. The rearrangement uses TRBV7-2 and TRBJ2-5; D uncertain. Germline V lookup: CDR1 SGHTA, CDR2 FQGNSA. The ends were cut back, 5 bases at V and 4 bases at J, with 14 bases in the middle. The CDR3 sequence is 14 residues long.

The chain carries TRBV2 and TRBJ2-7; D gene ambiguous. Germline V gene lookup returns CDR1 SNHLY and CDR2 FYNNEI. Trimming pared 4 bases from V and 0 bases from J, leaving 10 bases between. CDR3 size: 14 residues. The CDR3 bases are TGTGCCAGCAGTGTCCAGACCCCCTCCTACGAGCAGTACTTC. Translation gives CASSVQTPSYEQYF.

The rearrangement links TRBV12-3 or TRBV12-4 to TRBJ1-2, with a tentative D call TRBD1 (6 bases). The V gene lost 1 base and the J gene lost 4 bases, with 10 bases spanning the gap. This CDR3 contains 14 residues. The CDR3 is CASSLGGRGYGYTF. CDR3 bases: TGTGCCAGCAGTTTAGGGGGGCGAGGCTATGGCTACACCTTC.

This chain links TRBV30 with TRBJ1-2; D ambiguous. The V end was cut by 3 bases, the J end by 2 bases, with 7 bases between. The CDR3 length is 12 residues. Germline V lookup: CDR1 GTSNPN, CDR2 SVGIG (reference sequence). CDR3 in DNA: TGTGCCTGGAGAGCGTCAAACTATGGCTACACCTTC. This gives the protein CAWRASNYGYTF.

V and J are TRBV30 and TRBJ2-3; 7 bases agree with TRBD1. CDR1 is GTSNPN and CDR2 is SVGIG in the germline V gene (reference sequence). This CDR3 contains 15 residues. Trimming took 2 bases from V and 7 from J; bases not matched to a gene: 12. The CDR3 region has the DNA TGTGCCTGGAGTCCCAGGGGGTGGGGGCCGAATACGCAGTATTTT. Translated: CAWSPRGWGPNTQYF.

The chain couples TRBV18 to TRBJ1-2; D is unresolved. The CDR3 is 13 residues long. The V and J ends lost 9 bases and 5 bases respectively, with 16 bases between them. The germline CDR1 and CDR2 sequences are KGHSH and LQKENI. The CDR3 loop is CASSPDPGYGYTF. CDR3 DNA: TGTGCCAGTTCGCCGGACCCCGGGTATGGCTACACCTTC.

This chain links TRBV18 with TRBJ2-1; 8 nucleotides match TRBD2. Losses at the gene ends were 4 bases for V and 8 bases for J; bases not matched to a gene: 13. Germline values: CDR1 KGHSH, CDR2 LQKENI. This CDR3 region has 16 residues. The CDR3 reads CASSLLRGRYGDEQFF. In nucleotides, the CDR3 is TGTGCCAGCTCACTACTGCGCGGGAGGTATGGCGATGAGCAGTTCTTC.

The chain joins TRBV20-1 to TRBJ1-5; no firm D call. This CDR3 is built from 14 residues. Between the trimmed V and J ends, which lost 5 bases and 4 bases, there was a span of 15 bases. CDR1 and CDR2 from the germline V gene are DFQATT and SNEGSKA (reference sequence). CDR3 DNA sequence: TGCAGTGCTCCTGCTCCCGGGCGGAATCAGCCCCAGCATTTT. Translated, it gives CSAPAPGRNQPQHF.

The chain joins TRBV7-2 to TRBJ2-4, with 9 bases identical to TRBD1. Germline CDR1 reads SGHTA; CDR2 reads FQGNSA. This CDR3 comprises 14 residues. V was clipped by 4 bases and J by 3 bases; unmatched bases: 1. DNA of the CDR3: TGTGCCAGCAGCTCGGACAGGGGCAAAAACATTCAGTACTTC. Its protein is CASSSDRGKNIQYF.

The chain employs TRBV5-1 and TRBJ1-3, with D perhaps TRBD1 (6 bases). Germline assignment: CDR1 SGHRS and CDR2 YFSETQ. This CDR3 is built from 14 residues. Trimming cost V 4 bases and J 4 bases, with 12 bases left between them. The CDR3 bases are TGCGCCAGCAGCCAGGGACAATGGGGAAACACCATATATTTT. Amino acid sequence: CASSQGQWGNTIYF.

The rearrangement links TRBV9 to TRBJ1-6, with a weak D call TRBD1 (5 bases). Germline CDR1 reads SGDLS; CDR2 reads YYNGEE. This CDR3 has 15 amino acids. Trimming left V 1 base short and J 10 bases short, with 15 bases between. CDR3 bases: TGTGCCAGCAGCGTACAGGGTATGAGTAACTCACCCCTCCACTTT. The encoded protein is CASSVQGMSNSPLHF.

This clonotype came up once. The CDR3 protein is CASKRGSTEAFF. CDR3 bases: TGTGCCTCCAAGAGGGGAAGCACTGAAGCTTTCTTT. The rearrangement uses TRBV11-2 and TRBJ1-1, with TRBD1 as a possible D gene (5 bases). The CDR3 extends over 12 amino acids. Trimming shortened V by 11 bases and J by 4 bases, and 14 bases separated the two germline ends. Germline CDR1 is SGHAT and CDR2 is FQNNGV.

The rearrangement links TRBV20-1 to TRBJ1-2, with unresolved D. Germline values: CDR1 DFQATT, CDR2 SNEGSKA (reference sequence). CDR3 length: 16 residues. Trimming pared 0 bases from V and 4 bases from J, leaving 18 bases between. The CDR3 region has the DNA TGCAGTGCTAGAGATTTCGGGTTTACCATTTCCTATGGCTACACCTTC. It translates to CSARDFGFTISYGYTF.

The CDR3, as DNA: TGTGCCAGCCGTGGGTCGGGAGCGAGTTTCATCTATAATTCACCCCTCCACTTT. Protein sequence: CASRGSGASFIYNSPLHF. The V call is TRBV6-1, the J call TRBJ1-6, with D uncertain. Germline V gene sequence: CDR1 MNHNS, CDR2 SASEGT. V lost 8 bases and J lost 3, with 23 bases in between. The CDR3 is 18 amino acids.

The genes are TRBV2 and TRBJ1-1; 11 positions agree with TRBD1. V shed 7 bases and J 6 bases; nucleotides not matched to a gene: 4. This CDR3 has 13 amino acids. Germline-derived CDR1 and CDR2 are SNHLY and FYNNEI. CDR3 coding DNA: TGTGCCAGCAAAGGACAGGGGGCACCTGAAGCTTTCTTT. Its translation: CASKGQGAPEAFF.

This chain connects TRBV30 to TRBJ1-1; D remains ambiguous. The germline CDR1 and CDR2 sequences are GTSNPN and SVGIG (reference sequence). The CDR3 totals 13 residues. Trimming took 1 base from V and 4 from J, leaving 10 bases between them. CDR3 in amino acids: CAWSEGGITEAFF. CDR3 coding DNA: TGTGCCTGGAGTGAGGGCGGCATCACTGAAGCTTTCTTT.

The chain couples TRBV19 to TRBJ1-6; D not resolved. This CDR3 contains 12 residues. The germline V gene encodes CDR1 LNHDA and CDR2 SQIVND (reference sequence). Trimming took 5 bases from V and 7 from J, leaving 6 bases between them. CDR3 sequence (DNA): TGTGCCAGTAGTCTCACCAATTCACCCCTCCACTTT. The encoded protein is CASSLTNSPLHF.

The V and J genes are TRBV5-1 and TRBJ2-3; D is possibly TRBD1 or TRBD2 (5 bases each). Germline values: CDR1 SGHRS, CDR2 YFSETQ. V was clipped by 2 bases and J by 3 bases, with 13 bases between them. The CDR3 has 15 residues. CDR3 sequence (DNA): TGCGCCAGCAGCTTAGAGGGGCAGAGGACAGATACGCAGTATTTT. The encoded protein is CASSLEGQRTDTQYF.

The CDR3 region is CAWSVRRAPYNEQFF. The CDR3 bases are TGTGCCTGGAGTGTACGCAGGGCCCCCTACAATGAGCAGTTCTTC. The rearrangement uses TRBV30 and TRBJ2-1; D is perhaps TRBD1 (5 bases). V was pared by 0 bases and J by 2 bases, with 11 bases between. The CDR3 spans 15 residues. Germline-derived CDR1 and CDR2 are GTSNPN and SVGIG (reference sequence).

The CDR3 protein is CASSWIGENIQYF. The CDR3 DNA reads as TGTGCCAGCAGCTGGATCGGAGAAAACATTCAGTACTTC. The V and J genes are TRBV7-9 and TRBJ2-4, with D unresolved. This CDR3 is 13 amino acids long. V lost 4 bases to trimming and J lost 5 bases, with 9 bases between them. CDR1 and CDR2 from the germline V gene are SEHNR and FQNEAQ (reference sequence).

The V call is TRBV27, the J call TRBJ2-3; D gene uncertain. The germline V gene has CDR1 MNHEY and CDR2 SMNVEV (reference sequence). The CDR3 runs 15 residues. Between the trimmed V and J ends, which lost 6 bases and 2 bases, there was a span of 15 bases. As DNA, the CDR3 is TGTGCCAGCAGCGCCGGGCCCTATTACACAGATACGCAGTATTTT. It specifies CASSAGPYYTDTQYF.

The table lists this clonotype with a count of one. The J gene is TRBJ1-2, the V gene TRBV19, with a tentative D call TRBD1 (6 bases). The CDR3 covers 12 residues. V lost 9 bases and J lost 6, with 14 bases in between. The V gene's germline CDR1 is LNHDA and CDR2 SQIVND (reference sequence). The CDR3 region is CASTQGRNGYTF. The CDR3 DNA is TGTGCCAGCACACAGGGAAGGAATGGCTACACCTTC.

The gene calls are TRBV5-1 and TRBJ2-2, with D possibly being TRBD2 (6 bases). The V and J ends lost 0 bases and 3 bases respectively, with 9 bases between them. CDR3 length equals 15 residues. Germline assignment: CDR1 SGHRS and CDR2 YFSETQ. CDR3 bases: TGCGCCAGCAGCTTGGACGGAGGGGACACCGGGGAGCTGTTTTTT. Translated, it gives CASSLDGGDTGELFF.

J is TRBJ2-7 and V is TRBV18; 8 positions agree with TRBD1. Trimming cost V 3 bases and J 4 bases; bases outside gene matches: 5. The CDR3 covers 14 residues. Germline values: CDR1 KGHSH, CDR2 LQKENI. This chain's CDR3 is CASSPTGAGYEQYF. CDR3 DNA: TGTGCCAGCTCACCGACAGGGGCCGGGTACGAGCAGTACTTC.

The chain uses TRBV18 and TRBJ2-4; D possibly corresponds to TRBD1 (5 bases). V shed 3 bases and J shed 7 bases, with 16 bases lying between them. The V gene's germline CDR1 is KGHSH and CDR2 LQKENI. The CDR3 runs 15 residues. CDR3 sequence (DNA): TGTGCCAGCTCACCGGGGCAGGGAAGTATCAACATTCAGTACTTC. Amino acid sequence: CASSPGQGSINIQYF.

This chain uses TRBV4-1 with TRBJ2-7, with 7 positions matching TRBD1. CDR1 is MGHRA and CDR2 is YSYEKL in the germline V gene. V lost 3 bases, J lost 3 bases, and 8 bases stayed unmatched. The CDR3 runs 15 residues. The CDR3 here is CASSQGTARSYEQYF. CDR3 DNA: TGCGCCAGCAGCCAGGGGACAGCCCGAAGCTACGAGCAGTACTTC.

The chain carries TRBV24-1 and TRBJ2-7; D gene uncertain. The V gene lost 3 bases and the J gene lost 5 bases, with 10 bases spanning the gap. CDR3 size: 13 residues. Germline V gene data show CDR1 as KGHDR and CDR2 as SFDVKD. The CDR3 is CATSDGSTHEQYF. The CDR3, as DNA: TGTGCCACCAGTGATGGGTCTACCCACGAGCAGTACTTC.

The rearrangement uses TRBV12-3 or TRBV12-4 and TRBJ1-1; 8 positions match TRBD1. Unmatched junction bases numbered 26, after V lost 5 bases and J lost 6 bases. This CDR3 contains 20 residues. This CDR3 reads CASSPNPQYGEQGDHPEAFF. The CDR3 DNA sequence: TGTGCCAGCAGTCCCAACCCCCAATACGGAGAACAGGGGGATCATCCTGAAGCTTTCTTT.